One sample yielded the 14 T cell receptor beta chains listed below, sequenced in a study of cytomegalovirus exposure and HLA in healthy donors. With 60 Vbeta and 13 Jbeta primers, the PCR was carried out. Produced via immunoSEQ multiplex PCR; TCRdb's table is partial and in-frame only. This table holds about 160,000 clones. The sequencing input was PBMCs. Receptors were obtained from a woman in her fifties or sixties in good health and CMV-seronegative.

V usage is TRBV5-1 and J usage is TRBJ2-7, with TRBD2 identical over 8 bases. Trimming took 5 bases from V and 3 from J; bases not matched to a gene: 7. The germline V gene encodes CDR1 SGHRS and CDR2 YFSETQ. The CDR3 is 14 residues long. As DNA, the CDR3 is TGCGCCAGCAGGTCCAGCGGGAGTTTCTACGAGCAGTACTTC. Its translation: CASRSSGSFYEQYF.

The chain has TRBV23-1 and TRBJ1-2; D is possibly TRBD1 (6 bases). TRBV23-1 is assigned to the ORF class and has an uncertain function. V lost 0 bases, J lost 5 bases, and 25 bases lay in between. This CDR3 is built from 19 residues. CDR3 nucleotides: TGCGCCAGCAGTCAATCGGGGGGGGCAGGGAATGTCGTTCGGTATGGCTACACCTTC. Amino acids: CASSQSGGAGNVVRYGYTF.

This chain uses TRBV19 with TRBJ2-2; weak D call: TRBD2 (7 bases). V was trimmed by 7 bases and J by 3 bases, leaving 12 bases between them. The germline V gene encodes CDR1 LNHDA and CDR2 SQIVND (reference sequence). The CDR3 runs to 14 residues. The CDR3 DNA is TGTGCCAGTAAGGGGGGGAGGGACACCGGGGAGCTGTTTTTT. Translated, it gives CASKGGRDTGELFF.

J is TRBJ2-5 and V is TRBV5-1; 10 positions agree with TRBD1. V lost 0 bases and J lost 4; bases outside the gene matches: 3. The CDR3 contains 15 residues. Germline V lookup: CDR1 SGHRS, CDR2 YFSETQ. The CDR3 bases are TGCGCCAGCAGCTTGGCCGGGGACAGGGGAGAGACCCAGTACTTC. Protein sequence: CASSLAGDRGETQYF.

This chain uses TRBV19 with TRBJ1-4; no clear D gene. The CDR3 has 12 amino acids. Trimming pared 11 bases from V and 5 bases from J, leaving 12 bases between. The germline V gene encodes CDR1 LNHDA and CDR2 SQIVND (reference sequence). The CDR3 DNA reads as TGTGCCGTGCTTGCGAGGAATGAAAAACTGTTTTTT. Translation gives CAVLARNEKLFF.

The CDR3 here is CASSPQGMSSYEQYF. As DNA, the CDR3 is TGTGCCAGCTCACCACAGGGGATGAGCTCCTACGAGCAGTACTTC. V is TRBV18 and J is TRBJ2-7; possibly TRBD1 for D (5 bases). Deletions cut 1 base from V and 0 bases from J, with 10 bases between. The germline gives CDR1 KGHSH, CDR2 LQKENI. CDR3 length: 15 amino acids. The whole variable domain, filled in from reference TRBV18 and TRBJ2-7, reads NAGVMQNPRHLVRRRGQEARLRCSPMKGHSHVYWYRQLPEEGLKFMVYLQKENIIDESGMPKERFSAEFPKEGPSILRIQQVVRGDSAAYFCASSPQGMSSYEQYFGPGTRLTVT.

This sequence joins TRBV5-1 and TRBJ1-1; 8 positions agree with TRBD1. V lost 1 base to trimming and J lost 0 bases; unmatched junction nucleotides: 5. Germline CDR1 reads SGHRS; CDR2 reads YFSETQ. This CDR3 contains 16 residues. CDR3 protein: CASSLLGQGVNTEAFF. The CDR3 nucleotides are TGCGCCAGCAGCTTGTTAGGACAGGGTGTGAACACTGAAGCTTTCTTT.

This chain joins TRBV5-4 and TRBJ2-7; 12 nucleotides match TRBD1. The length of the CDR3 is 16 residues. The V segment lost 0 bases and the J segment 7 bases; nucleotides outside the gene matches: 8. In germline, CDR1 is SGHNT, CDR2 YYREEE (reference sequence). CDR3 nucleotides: TGTGCCAGCAGCTTGGCCCCGGGACAGGGGGCGGGTGAGCAGTACTTC. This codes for CASSLAPGQGAGEQYF.

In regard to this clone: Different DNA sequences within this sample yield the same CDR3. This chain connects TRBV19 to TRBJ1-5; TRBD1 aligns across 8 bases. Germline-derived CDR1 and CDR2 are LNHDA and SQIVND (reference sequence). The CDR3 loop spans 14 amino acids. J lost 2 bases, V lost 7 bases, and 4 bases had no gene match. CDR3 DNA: TGTGCCAGTACTATGACAGGGGGCAATCAGCCCCAGCATTTT. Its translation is CASTMTGGNQPQHF.

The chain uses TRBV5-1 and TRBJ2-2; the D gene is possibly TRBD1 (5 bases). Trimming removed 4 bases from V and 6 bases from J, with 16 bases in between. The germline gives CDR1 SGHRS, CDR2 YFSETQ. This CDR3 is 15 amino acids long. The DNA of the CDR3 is TGCGCCAGCAGCACTGGGGCTGGTGTGTCCGGGGAGCTGTTTTTT. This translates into CASSTGAGVSGELFF.

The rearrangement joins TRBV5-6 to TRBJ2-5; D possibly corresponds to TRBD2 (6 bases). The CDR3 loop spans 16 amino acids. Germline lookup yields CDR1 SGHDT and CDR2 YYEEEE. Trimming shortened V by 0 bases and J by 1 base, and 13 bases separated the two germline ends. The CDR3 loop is CASSLARTNLQETQYF. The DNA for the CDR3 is TGTGCCAGCAGCTTGGCCAGGACTAACCTCCAAGAGACCCAGTACTTC. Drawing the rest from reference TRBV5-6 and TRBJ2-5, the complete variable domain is DAGVTQSPTHLIKTRGQQVTLRCSPKSGHDTVSWYQQALGQGPQFIFQYYEEEERQRGNFPDRFSGHQFPNYSSELNVNALLLGDSALYLCASSLARTNLQETQYFGPGTRLLVL.

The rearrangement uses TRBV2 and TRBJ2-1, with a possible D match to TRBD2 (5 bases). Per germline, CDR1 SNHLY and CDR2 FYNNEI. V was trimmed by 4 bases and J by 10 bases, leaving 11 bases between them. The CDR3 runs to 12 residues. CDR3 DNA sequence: TGTGCCAGCAGTGTGTATCGGGGAGAGCAGTTCTTC. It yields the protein CASSVYRGEQFF.

In nucleotides, the CDR3 is TGCGCCAGCAGCCCATGGCGGGCGTACAATGAGCAGTTCTTC. Encoded protein: CASSPWRAYNEQFF. The chain recombines TRBV10-1 with TRBJ2-1; TRBD2 might be the D (5 bases). The V gene's germline CDR1 is WNHNN and CDR2 SYGVQD (reference sequence). The CDR3 has 14 amino acids. V was pared by 6 bases and J by 4 bases, with 13 bases between.

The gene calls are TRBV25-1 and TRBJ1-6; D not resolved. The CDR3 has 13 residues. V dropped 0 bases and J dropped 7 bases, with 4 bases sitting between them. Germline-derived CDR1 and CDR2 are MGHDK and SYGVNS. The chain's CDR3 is CASSEYLNSPLHF. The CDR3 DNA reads TGTGCCAGCAGTGAATACCTCAATTCACCCCTCCACTTT.